Below, 10 T cell receptor beta chains from the same sample are listed, as sequenced in a study of OX40 agonist ivuxolimab in advanced cancers. Produced via immunoSEQ multiplex PCR; TCRdb's table is partial and in-frame only. The sample has tens of thousands of clones, about 91% seen once. The specimen was CD4+ or CD8+ T cells sorted from blood, collected in a trial of the OX40 agonist ivuxolimab. The receptor set was obtained from an adult with an advanced solid tumor such as melanoma, head and neck, liver or kidney cancer.

CDR3 bases: TGTGCCAGCAGTTTCCCAAGGACAGGGACTAGCTCCTACAATGAGCAGTTCTTC. This translates into CASSFPRTGTSSYNEQFF. This chain links TRBV28 with TRBJ2-1; D possibly uses TRBD1 or TRBD2 (8 bases each). This CDR3 comprises 18 residues. Germline V gene lookup returns CDR1 MDHEN and CDR2 SYDVKM. Trimming left V 3 bases short and J 0 bases short, with 18 bases between.

The genes are TRBV6-5 and TRBJ1-1; D might be TRBD1 (5 bases). Trimming cost V 2 bases and J 0 bases, with 7 bases left between them. The CDR3 spans 14 residues. The germline V gene encodes CDR1 MNHEY and CDR2 SVGAGI. The CDR3 nucleotides read TGTGCCAGCAGTTACGGGGGTTTGAACACTGAAGCTTTCTTT. This codes for CASSYGGLNTEAFF.

This rearrangement joins TRBV19 to TRBJ2-7; possibly TRBD2 for D (6 bases). V was shortened by 6 bases and J by 2 bases, with 8 bases between the two germline ends. The germline V gene encodes CDR1 LNHDA and CDR2 SQIVND (reference sequence). This CDR3 contains 12 residues. The CDR3 is CASRGGTYEQYF. The CDR3, as DNA: TGTGCCAGTAGGGGGGGAACCTACGAGCAGTACTTC.

The genes are TRBV12-5 and TRBJ2-1; the D is unclear. The CDR3 is 14 residues long. Germline assignment: CDR1 LGHNT and CDR2 FRNRAP. V was trimmed by 2 bases and J by 2 bases, leaving 7 bases between them. DNA of the CDR3: TGTGCTAGTGGTTTGTCACGGACCTACAATGAGCAGTTCTTC. Translating gives CASGLSRTYNEQFF.

This chain links TRBV7-9 with TRBJ2-7, with 8 bases aligning to TRBD1. J lost 7 bases, V lost 4 bases, and 12 bases had no gene match. Germline V gene data show CDR1 as SEHNR and CDR2 as FQNEAQ (reference sequence). CDR3 length equals 15 residues. The CDR3 loop reads CASSSDGQGAWEQYF. The CDR3 bases are TGTGCCAGCAGCTCGGACGGGCAGGGGGCGTGGGAGCAGTACTTC.

Concerning this clone: Other DNA sequences in this specimen translate into the identical CDR3. The genes are TRBV30 and TRBJ1-1; D not certain. V dropped 0 bases and J dropped 0 bases, with 2 bases sitting between them. Germline V gene sequence: CDR1 GTSNPN, CDR2 SVGIG (reference sequence). This CDR3 is 12 amino acids long. In nucleotides, the CDR3 is TGTGCCTGGAGTGTCTTGAACACTGAAGCTTTCTTT. It translates to CAWSVLNTEAFF.

This chain joins TRBV5-8 and TRBJ2-1, with 8 positions matching TRBD1. Germline V gene sequence: CDR1 SGHTS, CDR2 YDEGEE. The CDR3 length is 14 residues. The ends lost 10 bases at V and 7 bases at J; junction bases unmatched: 13. The CDR3 DNA is TGTGCCTTAAACCGGGACAGGAGCGTGAATGAGCAGTTCTTC. The encoded protein is CALNRDRSVNEQFF.

The chain is built from TRBV7-9 and TRBJ1-2; the D is unclear. The germline CDR1 and CDR2 sequences are SEHNR and FQNEAQ (reference sequence). The CDR3 is made up of 16 amino acids. Trimming cost V 1 base and J 8 bases, with 20 bases left between them. This CDR3 is CASSLESTDAHGGYTF. Here the CDR3 DNA reads TGTGCCAGCAGCTTAGAGAGTACGGACGCACATGGAGGCTACACCTTC.

CDR3 bases: TGTGCCAGCAGTTTAGGGACTAGCGGAGACAATGAGCAGTTCTTC. Translating it yields CASSLGTSGDNEQFF. The rearrangement joins TRBV27 to TRBJ2-1, with TRBD2 matching over 11 bases. This CDR3 is 15 amino acids long. Trimming at V came to 2 bases and at J to 5 bases, leaving 2 bases not matched to a gene. Germline V gene lookup returns CDR1 MNHEY and CDR2 SMNVEV (reference sequence).

The chain combines TRBV28 with TRBJ1-2; weak D call: TRBD1 (6 bases). CDR1 is MDHEN and CDR2 is SYDVKM in the germline V gene. Trimming pared 8 bases from V and 6 bases from J, leaving 22 bases between. The CDR3 is 15 residues long. CDR3 sequence reads: CASLTRAGAWDGYTF. The CDR3 coding sequence is TGTGCCAGCTTAACTAGGGCAGGGGCTTGGGATGGCTACACCTTC.